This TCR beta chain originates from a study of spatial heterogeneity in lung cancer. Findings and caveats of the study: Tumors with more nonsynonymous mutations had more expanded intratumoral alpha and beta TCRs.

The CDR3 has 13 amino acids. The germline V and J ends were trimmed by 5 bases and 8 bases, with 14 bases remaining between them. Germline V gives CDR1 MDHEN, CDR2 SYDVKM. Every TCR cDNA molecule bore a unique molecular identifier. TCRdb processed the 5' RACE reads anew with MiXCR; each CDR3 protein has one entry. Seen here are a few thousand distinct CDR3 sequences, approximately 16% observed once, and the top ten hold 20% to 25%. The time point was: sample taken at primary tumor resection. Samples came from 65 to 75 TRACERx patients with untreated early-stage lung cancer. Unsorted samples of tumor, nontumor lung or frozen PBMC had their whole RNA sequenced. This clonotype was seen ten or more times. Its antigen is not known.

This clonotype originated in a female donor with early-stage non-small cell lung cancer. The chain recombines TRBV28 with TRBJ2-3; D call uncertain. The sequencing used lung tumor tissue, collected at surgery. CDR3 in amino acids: CASSLTERGTQYF. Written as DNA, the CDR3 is TGTGCCAGCAGTCTTACTGAGCGTGGTACGCAGTATTTT.